The 11 T cell receptor beta chains in this list originate from one sample, sequenced in a study of response to subunit inactivated influenza vaccine. TCRdb analysed the RT-PCR reads with MiXCR anew, one entry per CDR3 protein. This table has some 850,000 distinct CDR3 sequences, about a fifth appearing once. The sample consisted of PBMCs from blood, taken 5 days after vaccination. The source is a man aged 45-65 years who received an inactivated influenza vaccine.

V is TRBV12-3 or TRBV12-4 and J is TRBJ2-5; 8 nucleotides align to TRBD2. The CDR3 is 16 amino acids. V dropped 5 bases and J dropped 5; count of bases not matched to a gene: 13. The CDR3 nucleotides are TGTGCCAGCAGTCTGCTAGAGCGGGAGAAGGCTGAGACCCAGTACTTC. This gives the protein CASSLLEREKAETQYF.

V and J are TRBV7-9 and TRBJ2-1; either TRBD1 or TRBD2 may supply D (5 bases each). The V gene lost 2 bases and the J gene lost 2 bases, with 10 bases spanning the gap. There are 15 residues in the CDR3. The germline CDR1 and CDR2 sequences are SEHNR and FQNEAQ (reference sequence). The CDR3 sequence: CASSLSGAAYNEQFF. CDR3 nucleotide sequence: TGTGCCAGCAGCTTATCCGGGGCTGCCTACAATGAGCAGTTCTTC.

This sequence joins TRBV28 and TRBJ1-6, with 9 bases fitting TRBD1. The CDR3 loop spans 13 amino acids. CDR1 is MDHEN, CDR2 SYDVKM, per germline. V lost 6 bases, J lost 10 bases, and 4 bases stayed unmatched. CDR3: CASRGQGESPLHF. CDR3 in DNA: TGTGCCAGCAGGGGACAGGGTGAATCACCCCTCCACTTT.

This clonotype appeared many times. The chain couples TRBV20-1 to TRBJ2-1, with no clear D. Germline loops: CDR1 DFQATT, CDR2 SNEGSKA (reference sequence). This CDR3 is built from 17 residues. V lost 0 bases and J 0 bases, leaving 15 bases between the germline ends. The CDR3 loop reads CSARDIYDGSSYNEQFF. CDR3 nucleotide sequence: TGCAGTGCTAGAGATATCTATGACGGTAGCTCCTACAATGAGCAGTTCTTC.

This clonotype was seen a handful of times. The gene calls are TRBV5-1 and TRBJ2-5; maybe TRBD2 (6 bases). V lost 4 bases and J lost 2, with 12 bases in between. CDR1 and CDR2 (germline): SGHRS, YFSETQ. The CDR3 consists of 14 residues. CDR3 loop: CASSDPGLQETQYF. Here the CDR3 DNA reads TGCGCCAGCAGCGATCCGGGACTGCAAGAGACCCAGTACTTC.

This clonotype was counted a few times. The chain employs TRBV7-9 and TRBJ1-5; D is perhaps TRBD1 (5 bases). CDR3 length: 16 residues. Trimming took 1 base from V and 3 from J, leaving 13 bases between them. Germline-derived CDR1 and CDR2 are SEHNR and FQNEAQ (reference sequence). For the CDR3, the DNA is TGTGCCAGCAGCTTAGATCCCCGGGGGTCCAATCAGCCCCAGCATTTT. Translation: CASSLDPRGSNQPQHF.

To note about this clonotype: A single base separates this from a much larger clone, so it may be a read error. The rearrangement joins TRBV6-2 or TRBV6-3 to TRBJ2-7; no clear D gene. Germline V gives CDR1 MNHEY, CDR2 SVGEGT. V lost 1 base, J lost 5 bases, and 3 bases lay in between. This CDR3 spans 11 amino acids. Written as DNA, the CDR3 is TGTGCCAGCAGTTACTGGGACGAGCAGTACTTC. It encodes CASSYWDEQYF.

This clonotype has a handful of counts. The V gene is TRBV9, the J gene TRBJ2-7; D perhaps matches TRBD1 (7 bases). V gave up 4 bases and J gave up 0 bases, with 17 bases separating them. The CDR3 is made up of 16 amino acids. Germline lookup yields CDR1 SGDLS and CDR2 YYNGEE. The CDR3 DNA is TGTGCCAGCAGCTCAGGAGGGGGCCACAGCTCCTACGAGCAGTACTTC. Protein: CASSSGGGHSSYEQYF.

This sequence joins TRBV21-1 and TRBJ1-6. TRBV21-1 is labeled a pseudogene. The CDR3 extends over 15 amino acids. The CDR3 spells CASSNAGGSGSPLHF. CDR3 nucleotides: TGTGCCAGCAGCAATGCAGGAGGGAGCGGTTCACCCCTCCACTTT.

The rearrangement joins TRBV9 to TRBJ1-2, with 7 bases that match TRBD1. Germline trimming cut 0 bases from V and 3 bases from J; bases unmatched to any gene: 5. This CDR3 is built from 15 residues. The germline CDR1 and CDR2 sequences are SGDLS and YYNGEE. DNA for the CDR3: TGTGCCAGCAGCGTAGAACAGGGGCCCTACTATGGCTACACCTTC. Its protein product is CASSVEQGPYYGYTF.

This clonotype was picked up a small number of times. This sequence joins TRBV4-3 and TRBJ2-1; 7 bases agree with TRBD1. This CDR3 has 15 amino acids. Germline loops: CDR1 LGHNA, CDR2 YSLEER. V shed 1 base and J 8 bases; nucleotides not matched to a gene: 8. The DNA for the CDR3 is TGCGCCAGCAGCCAAGCCCCACCCACAGGGGATGAGCAGTTCTTC. Translation: CASSQAPPTGDEQFF.